A single sample gave rise to the 28 T cell receptor beta chains below, sequenced in a study of cytomegalovirus exposure and HLA in healthy donors. PCR employed 60 Vbeta and 13 Jbeta primers. Profiled with immunoSEQ multiplex PCR; TCRdb holds only in-frame clones, not every one. The table records nearly 110,000 clones, about 70% of them present only once. Sequencing input: PBMCs. These receptors were collected from a boy between 10 and 17 years old in good health and CMV-seronegative.

This clone was seen a few times. The V and J genes are TRBV27 and TRBJ2-7; weak D call: TRBD2 (6 bases). The CDR3 is 14 amino acids. Germline V gives CDR1 MNHEY, CDR2 SMNVEV (reference sequence). With 6 bases removed from V and 6 bases from J, the gap between germline ends came to 18 bases. This CDR3 reads CASSTGPNGGEQYF. Here the CDR3 DNA reads TGTGCCAGCAGCACAGGTCCGAACGGGGGCGAGCAGTACTTC.

The chain is built from TRBV15 and TRBJ2-3; no firm D call. The CDR3 is made up of 13 amino acids. From germline, CDR1 is LNHNV and CDR2 YYDKDF (reference sequence). The germline V and J ends were trimmed by 3 bases and 2 bases, with 6 bases remaining between them. The CDR3 sequence is CATSSGYTDTQYF. DNA for the CDR3: TGTGCCACCAGCAGCGGGTACACAGATACGCAGTATTTT.

The chain is built from TRBV7-2 and TRBJ2-5; 7 bases align to TRBD2. Trimming took 1 base from V and 5 from J; bases not matched to a gene: 10. Germline assignment: CDR1 SGHTA and CDR2 FQGNSA. This CDR3 has 16 amino acids. The CDR3 reads CASSLGVAGHAETQYF. CDR3 in DNA: TGTGCCAGCAGCTTAGGGGTAGCGGGCCACGCGGAGACCCAGTACTTC.

The V gene is TRBV7-2, the J gene TRBJ2-3; a possible D gene is TRBD1 (6 bases). CDR1 is SGHTA, CDR2 FQGNSA, per germline. With 5 bases removed from V and 8 bases from J, the gap between germline ends came to 14 bases. This CDR3 region has 13 residues. The DNA for the CDR3 is TGTGCCAGCAGCGTCAGGGGCCCCGGTACGCAGTATTTT. This codes for CASSVRGPGTQYF.

This clone has only a few counts. V and J are TRBV9 and TRBJ2-3; perhaps TRBD2 as D (6 bases). V shed 0 bases and J shed 2 bases, with 13 bases lying between them. The germline V gene encodes CDR1 SGDLS and CDR2 YYNGEE. CDR3 length: 16 amino acids. The CDR3 DNA reads TGTGCCAGCAGCGTAGGGTGGGGAGGAATCACAGATACGCAGTATTTT. Translation gives CASSVGWGGITDTQYF.

This chain joins TRBV28 and TRBJ1-4; D gene uncertain. Germline V CDR1 and CDR2: MDHEN, SYDVKM. The V gene lost 6 bases and the J gene lost 2 bases, with 13 bases spanning the gap. This CDR3 has 15 residues. CDR3 sequence reads: CASSSQVVTNEKLFF. CDR3 nucleotides: TGTGCCAGCAGCTCCCAGGTGGTGACTAATGAAAAACTGTTTTTT.

V is TRBV2 and J is TRBJ1-1; D gene unclear. Trimming pared 2 bases from V and 0 bases from J, leaving 10 bases between. The CDR3 is made up of 15 amino acids. CDR1 SNHLY and CDR2 FYNNEI come from the germline V gene. The DNA of the CDR3 is TGTGCCAGCAGTGAAATGGGCCCCATGAACACTGAAGCTTTCTTT. Translating it yields CASSEMGPMNTEAFF.

The V and J genes are TRBV28 and TRBJ1-1; no reliable D call. The CDR3 is 12 amino acids. Trimming cost V 6 bases and J 7 bases, with 12 bases left between them. CDR1 is MDHEN, CDR2 SYDVKM, per germline. The CDR3 nucleotides are TGTGCCAGCAGCCACCGCCAGAATGAAGCTTTCTTT. It translates to CASSHRQNEAFF.

The gene calls are TRBV2 and TRBJ1-1; the D is unclear. This CDR3 is built from 13 residues. Germline-derived CDR1 and CDR2 are SNHLY and FYNNEI. Trimming took 3 bases from V and 10 from J, leaving 15 bases between them. The CDR3: CASSDILEGRAFF. The CDR3 DNA follows: TGTGCCAGCAGTGATATCTTGGAGGGTAGAGCTTTCTTT.

The CDR3 nucleotides read TGTGCCAGCAGCGCCCAGTCGACAGGGAGCACCATATATTTT. This translates into CASSAQSTGSTIYF. The V and J genes are TRBV7-3 and TRBJ1-3, with TRBD1 matching over 7 bases. J was trimmed by 9 bases and V by 5 bases; bases with no gene match: 10. The CDR3 is 14 residues long. Germline CDR1 is SGHTA and CDR2 is FQGTGA.

This clone was detected once. V usage is TRBV11-2 and J usage is TRBJ2-1; 7 bases fit TRBD2. The CDR3 extends over 15 amino acids. Germline assignment: CDR1 SGHAT and CDR2 FQNNGV. V lost 3 bases and J lost 6; bases outside the gene matches: 8. CDR3 in amino acids: CASSFFTSVFNEQFF. CDR3 nucleotides: TGTGCCAGCAGCTTCTTTACTAGCGTCTTCAATGAGCAGTTCTTC. The entire variable domain, with the rest obtained from reference TRBV11-2 and TRBJ2-1, is as follows: EAGVAQSPRYKIIEKRQSVAFWCNPISGHATLYWYQQILGQGPKLLIQFQNNGVVDDSQLPKDRFSAERLKGVDSTLKIQPAKLEDSAVYLCASSFFTSVFNEQFFGPGTRLTVL.

The gene calls are TRBV6-1 and TRBJ2-5, with TRBD1 matching 9 bases. Trimming took 6 bases from V and 0 from J; bases not matched to a gene: 5. This CDR3 has 15 amino acids. Germline CDR1 reads MNHNS; CDR2 reads SASEGT. CDR3 DNA: TGTGCCAGCAGACCGGGACAGGGTTACCAAGAGACCCAGTACTTC. Translating it yields CASRPGQGYQETQYF.

V and J are TRBV2 and TRBJ1-5, with a weak D call TRBD1 (5 bases). Trimming removed 4 bases from V and 7 bases from J, with 11 bases in between. The CDR3 extends over 13 amino acids. Germline CDR1 reads SNHLY; CDR2 reads FYNNEI. CDR3 coding DNA: TGTGCCAGCAGTGGGGGCCTCGGACAGCCCCAGCATTTT. Translation: CASSGGLGQPQHF.

V usage is TRBV11-3 and J usage is TRBJ2-2, with D possibly being TRBD2 (5 bases). The CDR3 length is 17 residues. V was clipped by 6 bases and J by 0 bases, with 17 bases between them. Germline V CDR1 and CDR2: SGHNT, YENEEA. The CDR3 nucleotides read TGTGCCAGCAGAGGAGGACGGTCGGACGCGAACACCGGGGAGCTGTTTTTT. It is translated as CASRGGRSDANTGELFF.

The table lists this clone with a few counts. The chain couples TRBV5-6 to TRBJ1-4; D unresolved. This CDR3 comprises 14 residues. The V and J ends lost 5 bases and 0 bases respectively, with 8 bases between them. CDR1 is SGHDT, CDR2 YYEEEE, per germline. The CDR3 is CASSQIATNEKLFF. CDR3 bases: TGTGCCAGCAGTCAAATTGCAACTAATGAAAAACTGTTTTTT.

The chain has TRBV6-1 and TRBJ2-7; the D gene is possibly TRBD1 (5 bases). This CDR3 is 13 amino acids long. Trimming left V 5 bases short and J 3 bases short, with 11 bases between. Germline lookup yields CDR1 MNHNS and CDR2 SASEGT. CDR3 sequence (DNA): TGTGCCAGCAGTCGACAGCTCCACTACGAGCAGTACTTC. This sequence encodes CASSRQLHYEQYF.

V and J are TRBV7-6 and TRBJ1-5, with unresolved D. Germline values: CDR1 SGHVS, CDR2 FNYEAQ. This CDR3 region has 15 residues. Deletions cut 2 bases from V and 1 base from J, with 9 bases between. The CDR3 nucleotides are TGTGCCAGCAGCTTATGGCCGGAGAGCAATCAGCCCCAGCATTTT. This encodes CASSLWPESNQPQHF.

V gene TRBV14 combines with J gene TRBJ2-7; D might be TRBD1 (6 bases). V was trimmed by 6 bases and J by 1 base, leaving 19 bases between them. The CDR3 is 16 residues long. Germline V gene lookup returns CDR1 SGHDN and CDR2 FVKESK. CDR3 in amino acids: CASSPRTASWSYEQYF. The CDR3 DNA follows: TGTGCCAGCAGTCCAAGGACAGCCTCCTGGTCCTACGAGCAGTACTTC.

The chain combines TRBV2 with TRBJ1-5, with D perhaps matching TRBD1 (5 bases). The V end lost 1 base, the J end lost 7 bases, and 8 bases lay between the germline ends. The CDR3 is 13 residues long. Germline CDR1 and CDR2: SNHLY and FYNNEI. For the CDR3, the DNA is TGTGCCAGCAGTGAAGGGGGCGACCAGCCCCAGCATTTT. This codes for CASSEGGDQPQHF.

This clone was seen only a few times. CDR3 DNA sequence: TGTGCCAGCAGCTTGTCAGGGAGGAGCTACGAGCAGTACTTC. Its translation: CASSLSGRSYEQYF. The V call is TRBV5-4, the J call TRBJ2-7; perhaps TRBD2 as D (6 bases). Germline CDR1 is SGHNT and CDR2 is YYREEE (reference sequence). The V end lost 1 base, the J end lost 3 bases, and 11 bases lay between the germline ends. The CDR3 length is 14 residues.

The chain has TRBV6-5 and TRBJ2-7; D may be TRBD1 (5 bases). The V and J ends lost 1 base and 3 bases respectively, with 10 bases between them. The germline gives CDR1 MNHEY, CDR2 SVGAGI. The CDR3 consists of 14 residues. The DNA of the CDR3 is TGTGCCAGCAGTTACTGGGGCGAAAGCTACGAGCAGTACTTC. The encoded protein is CASSYWGESYEQYF.

The chain recombines TRBV5-1 with TRBJ1-2; TRBD1 agrees at 11 bases. V was clipped by 5 bases and J by 4 bases; unmatched bases: 4. There are 14 residues in the CDR3. Germline loops: CDR1 SGHRS, CDR2 YFSETQ. CDR3 in DNA: TGCGCCAGCAGGGGGGACAGGGGGATCTATGGCTACACCTTC. It specifies CASRGDRGIYGYTF.

This chain uses TRBV2 with TRBJ2-2, with TRBD2 as a possible D gene (7 bases). This CDR3 is 17 amino acids long. Deletions cut 2 bases from V and 4 bases from J, with 17 bases between. Germline V lookup: CDR1 SNHLY, CDR2 FYNNEI. The CDR3 loop reads CASSEFTGGRGTGELFF. CDR3 nucleotides: TGTGCCAGCAGTGAATTCACCGGGGGGCGAGGCACCGGGGAGCTGTTTTTT.

This clone turned up a few times. The chain is built from TRBV18 and TRBJ1-5; 7 nucleotides align to TRBD1. Trimming cost V 1 base and J 3 bases; bases outside gene matches: 3. Germline V gives CDR1 KGHSH, CDR2 LQKENI. The CDR3 contains 15 residues. The CDR3, as DNA: TGTGCCAGCTCACCACGGACAGGTTTCAATCAGCCCCAGCATTTT. Residues: CASSPRTGFNQPQHF.

With respect to this clone: In the same sample, other DNA sequences code for this CDR3. The J gene is TRBJ1-4, the V gene TRBV6-5, with D possibly TRBD1 on 6 matching bases. Trimming shortened V by 2 bases and J by 6 bases, and 10 bases separated the two germline ends. Per the germline V gene, CDR1 is MNHEY and CDR2 is SVGAGI. This CDR3 contains 14 residues. Here the CDR3 reads CASSYGGGDEKLFF. The CDR3 nucleotides are TGTGCCAGCAGTTACGGGGGCGGAGATGAAAAACTGTTTTTT.

J is TRBJ2-5 and V is TRBV6-5, with TRBD2 matching 8 bases. Per the germline V gene, CDR1 is MNHEY and CDR2 is SVGAGI. The CDR3 consists of 14 residues. Trimming removed 4 bases from V and 5 bases from J; junction bases left unmatched: 6. CDR3 bases: TGTGCCAGCAGTTCCAGCGGGGGAGGGGAGACCCAGTACTTC. It codes for CASSSSGGGETQYF.

The rearrangement joins TRBV2 to TRBJ2-1, with D possibly matching TRBD2 (6 bases). Looked up from germline, CDR1 is SNHLY and CDR2 is FYNNEI. Trimming left V 4 bases short and J 2 bases short, with 12 bases between. This CDR3 region has 15 residues. The CDR3 region has the DNA TGTGCCAGCAGTGGGTCGGGCGGGGCCTACAATGAGCAGTTCTTC. Its translation: CASSGSGGAYNEQFF. Using reference TRBV2 and TRBJ2-1 for the parts outside the CDR3, the full variable domain is EPEVTQTPSHQVTQMGQEVILRCVPISNHLYFYWYRQILGQKVEFLVSFYNNEISEKSEIFDDQFSVERPDGSNFTLKIRSTKLEDSAMYFCASSGSGGAYNEQFFGPGTRLTVL.

The V call is TRBV15, the J call TRBJ2-5; D might be TRBD1 (6 bases). In germline, CDR1 is LNHNV, CDR2 YYDKDF (reference sequence). The V gene lost 0 bases and the J gene lost 1 base, with 12 bases spanning the gap. The CDR3 has 16 amino acids. The CDR3: CATSRDRRTAQETQYF. CDR3 bases: TGTGCCACCAGCAGAGATCGCCGGACAGCCCAAGAGACCCAGTACTTC.